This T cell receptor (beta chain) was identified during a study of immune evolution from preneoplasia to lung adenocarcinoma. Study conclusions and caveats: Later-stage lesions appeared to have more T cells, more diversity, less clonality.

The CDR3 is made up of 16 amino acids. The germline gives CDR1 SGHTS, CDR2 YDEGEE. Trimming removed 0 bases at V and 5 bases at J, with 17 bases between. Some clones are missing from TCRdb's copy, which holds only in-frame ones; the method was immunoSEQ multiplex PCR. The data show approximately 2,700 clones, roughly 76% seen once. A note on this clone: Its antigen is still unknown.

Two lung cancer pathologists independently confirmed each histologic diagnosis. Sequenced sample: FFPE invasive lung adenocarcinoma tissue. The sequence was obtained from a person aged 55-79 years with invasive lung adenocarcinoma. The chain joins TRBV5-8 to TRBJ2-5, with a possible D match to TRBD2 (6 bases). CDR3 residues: CASSLVLGLLAETQYF. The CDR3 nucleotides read TGTGCCAGCAGCTTGGTTCTGGGACTTCTGGCGGAGACCCAGTACTTC. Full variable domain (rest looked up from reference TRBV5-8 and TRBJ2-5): EAGVTQSPTHLIKTRGQQATLRCSPISGHTSVYWYQQALGLGLQFLLWYDEGEERNRGNFPPRFSGRQFPNYSSELNVNALELEDSALYLCASSLVLGLLAETQYFGPGTRLLVL.